A single sample gave rise to the 18 T cell receptor beta chains below, sequenced in a study of cytomegalovirus exposure and HLA in healthy donors. PCR used 60 Vbeta primers and 13 Jbeta primers. Clones were read by immunoSEQ multiplex PCR, and TCRdb kept only the in-frame ones, dropping some. The profile shows 150,000 to 200,000 clones, 80% to 85% of them singletons. Material for sequencing was PBMCs. These receptor sequences come from a human donor in good health.

This clone came up once. The rearrangement joins TRBV6-5 to TRBJ1-1, with D maybe TRBD1 (6 bases). Between the trimmed V and J ends, which lost 10 bases and 5 bases, there was a span of 14 bases. The CDR3 runs to 12 residues. Germline V gene lookup returns CDR1 MNHEY and CDR2 SVGAGI. CDR3 residues: CATAGVVTEAFF. CDR3 in DNA: TGTGCCACCGCAGGGGTCGTTACTGAAGCTTTCTTT.

This clone was recorded only once. The chain uses TRBV6-5 and TRBJ1-6; D is unresolved. Trimming removed 5 bases from V and 3 bases from J, with 11 bases in between. The CDR3 is 15 amino acids. CDR1 is MNHEY and CDR2 is SVGAGI in the germline V gene. CDR3 coding DNA: TGTGCCAGCAGTCACCAGAATCGCTATAATTCACCCCTCCACTTT. It specifies CASSHQNRYNSPLHF.

Comments on this clone: An end of the junction differs from the germline gene, which may be a read error. The chain uses TRBV7-9 and TRBJ2-6; 10 bases fit TRBD2. Germline-derived CDR1 and CDR2 are SEHNR and FQNEAQ (reference sequence). The CDR3 loop spans 14 amino acids. The CDR3 sequence: CASSLLAGDNVLTF. Written as DNA, the CDR3 is TGTGCCAGCAGCTTACTAGCGGGGGACAACGTCCTGACTTTC.

CDR3 sequence reads: CASSLTLGGGTEAFF. In nucleotides, the CDR3 is TGTGCCAGCAGCTTAACCTTAGGGGGGGGAACTGAAGCTTTCTTT. The chain has TRBV7-3 and TRBJ1-1; TRBD1 might be the D (6 bases). The CDR3 sequence is 15 residues long. Trimming took 0 bases from V and 5 from J, leaving 13 bases between them. Germline V CDR1 and CDR2: SGHTA, FQGTGA.

This clone occurred a few times. This rearrangement joins TRBV4-1 to TRBJ2-7, with no clear D. The CDR3 sequence is 15 residues long. With 3 bases removed from V and 0 bases from J, the gap between germline ends came to 12 bases. Germline CDR1 and CDR2: MGHRA and YSYEKL. As DNA, the CDR3 is TGCGCCAGCAGCCACCCTGGCAGAAGCTCCTACGAGCAGTACTTC. It is translated as CASSHPGRSSYEQYF.

This chain links TRBV13 with TRBJ2-7, with 9 bases lining up with TRBD1. The germline V gene has CDR1 PRHDT and CDR2 FYEKMQ (reference sequence). The V and J ends lost 4 bases and 0 bases, in that order; junction bases with no gene match: 4. This CDR3 is 15 amino acids long. The CDR3 loop reads CASSSRQGGSYEQYF. In nucleotides, the CDR3 is TGTGCCAGCAGCTCTCGACAGGGGGGCTCCTACGAGCAGTACTTC.

J is TRBJ2-3 and V is TRBV7-2; 15 bases are shared with TRBD2. The J segment lost 4 bases and the V segment lost 5 bases, leaving 4 bases of the junction unmatched. The CDR3 sequence is 16 residues long. The germline gives CDR1 SGHTA, CDR2 FQGNSA. The CDR3 region is CASSLGLAGGPDTQYF. In nucleotides, the CDR3 is TGTGCCAGCAGCCTCGGACTAGCGGGGGGGCCAGATACGCAGTATTTT.

This clone was observed a few times. The J gene is TRBJ1-5, the V gene TRBV6-1; 8 nucleotides agree with TRBD1. The germline V gene has CDR1 MNHNS and CDR2 SASEGT. Germline trimming cut 4 bases from V and 6 bases from J; bases unmatched to any gene: 8. The CDR3 totals 15 residues. The CDR3 protein is CASSVSRGHPQPQHF. The CDR3 region has the DNA TGTGCCAGCAGTGTTAGCAGGGGGCATCCTCAGCCCCAGCATTTT.

The chain couples TRBV6-5 to TRBJ2-1; D may be TRBD2 (5 bases). The CDR3 spans 14 residues. Germline loops: CDR1 MNHEY, CDR2 SVGAGI. Trimming shortened V by 5 bases and J by 4 bases, and 12 bases separated the two germline ends. The CDR3 sequence is CASSRRLPYNEQFF. DNA for the CDR3: TGTGCCAGCAGTAGGAGGCTACCTTACAATGAGCAGTTCTTC.

This clone was found a few times. This chain uses TRBV5-6 with TRBJ1-1, with D maybe TRBD1 (5 bases). V shed 0 bases and J shed 0 bases, with 9 bases lying between them. Germline V lookup: CDR1 SGHDT, CDR2 YYEEEE. This CDR3 comprises 15 residues. CDR3 bases: TGTGCCAGCAGCTTGGCAGGCAGGGTGAACACTGAAGCTTTCTTT. Encoded protein: CASSLAGRVNTEAFF.

The rearrangement joins TRBV10-1 to TRBJ2-1; possibly TRBD1 for D (5 bases). CDR1 is WNHNN and CDR2 is SYGVQD in the germline V gene (reference sequence). CDR3 length: 18 residues. Trimming left V 0 bases short and J 4 bases short, with 19 bases between. CDR3 in DNA: TGCGCCAGCAGTGAGTCTTTGGTAGGAGCCCAGGGATACAATGAGCAGTTCTTC. Its translation: CASSESLVGAQGYNEQFF.

The V call is TRBV25-1, the J call TRBJ2-3, with 8 positions matching TRBD1. V dropped 2 bases and J dropped 1; count of bases not matched to a gene: 5. The CDR3 loop spans 16 amino acids. The germline gives CDR1 MGHDK, CDR2 SYGVNS. In DNA form, the CDR3 reads TGTGCCAGCAGTGAAGCAGGGGGCGCAGGCACAGATACGCAGTATTTT. Translated, it gives CASSEAGGAGTDTQYF.

The chain uses TRBV9 and TRBJ1-2; weak D call: TRBD1 (5 bases). The CDR3 is made up of 13 amino acids. V dropped 0 bases and J dropped 6 bases, with 9 bases sitting between them. Germline CDR1 SGDLS, CDR2 YYNGEE. DNA of the CDR3: TGTGCCAGCAGCGTAGAACAGGCGGATGGCTACACCTTC. Translated, it gives CASSVEQADGYTF.

The V call is TRBV6-7, the J call TRBJ1-1; 8 positions match TRBD1. TRBV6-7 qualifies as an ORF whose function is uncertain. CDR3 length equals 12 residues. Trimming took 8 bases from V and 1 from J; bases not matched to a gene: 0. The CDR3 DNA follows: TGTGCCAGCGACAGGGGGAACACTGAAGCTTTCTTT. It is translated as CASDRGNTEAFF.

This chain joins TRBV2 and TRBJ1-1, with D perhaps matching TRBD1 (6 bases). V was cut by 4 bases and J by 0 bases, with 12 bases left in between. Germline lookup yields CDR1 SNHLY and CDR2 FYNNEI. CDR3 length: 15 amino acids. CDR3 amino acids: CASSGAGVMNTEAFF. CDR3 DNA sequence: TGTGCCAGCAGTGGGGCAGGGGTTATGAACACTGAAGCTTTCTTT. The complete variable domain, with remaining parts taken from reference TRBV2 and TRBJ1-1, reads EPEVTQTPSHQVTQMGQEVILRCVPISNHLYFYWYRQILGQKVEFLVSFYNNEISEKSEIFDDQFSVERPDGSNFTLKIRSTKLEDSAMYFCASSGAGVMNTEAFFGQGTRLTVV.

This chain joins TRBV2 and TRBJ2-1; 7 bases fit TRBD1. CDR1 SNHLY and CDR2 FYNNEI come from the germline V gene. Germline trimming cut 6 bases from V and 0 bases from J; bases unmatched to any gene: 8. CDR3 length: 16 residues. Here the CDR3 reads CASSVTGSSSYNEQFF. The CDR3 nucleotides are TGTGCCAGCAGCGTGACAGGGTCTAGCTCCTACAATGAGCAGTTCTTC.

This clone was recorded a few times. In nucleotides, the CDR3 is TGTGCCAGCAGCTTGGAAGGGACTGCTTTCTTT. As protein: CASSLEGTAFF. The chain joins TRBV5-4 to TRBJ1-1; D is perhaps TRBD1 (5 bases). The CDR3 sequence is 11 residues long. Trimming cost V 0 bases and J 11 bases, with 8 bases left between them. Germline V CDR1 and CDR2: SGHNT, YYREEE (reference sequence).

This sequence joins TRBV27 and TRBJ1-5; 9 bases are shared with TRBD1. Germline V gene sequence: CDR1 MNHEY, CDR2 SMNVEV (reference sequence). This CDR3 spans 14 amino acids. The V and J ends lost 6 bases and 6 bases, in that order; junction bases with no gene match: 6. CDR3 DNA: TGTGCCAGCAGGGATACAGGGGGCGGTCAGCCCCAGCATTTT. Translated, it gives CASRDTGGGQPQHF.